These 28 T cell receptor beta chains were all obtained from the same sample, sequenced in a study of lymphopenia after photon versus proton radiotherapy. Some clones are missing from TCRdb's copy, which holds only in-frame ones; the method was immunoSEQ multiplex PCR. This repertoire shows 30,000 to 45,000 clones, over 75% found once; its top ten account for approximately 2.9%. The source was peripheral blood, collected from a patient treated with photon-based radiotherapy. Every receptor here comes from a man aged 45-60 years with gastric cancer.

This sequence joins TRBV19 and TRBJ2-7, with 9 bases that match TRBD2. This CDR3 is built from 14 residues. Per germline, CDR1 LNHDA and CDR2 SQIVND (reference sequence). Trimming removed 9 bases from V and 2 bases from J; junction bases left unmatched: 8. The CDR3 loop reads CASRAGGRTYEQYF. Written as DNA, the CDR3 is TGTGCCAGCCGAGCGGGAGGCAGGACCTACGAGCAGTACTTC.

The V gene is TRBV18, the J gene TRBJ2-3; D unclear. The length of the CDR3 is 15 residues. Deletions cut 3 bases from V and 0 bases from J, with 10 bases between. The V gene's germline CDR1 is KGHSH and CDR2 LQKENI. The chain's CDR3 is CASSPSVGSTDTQYF. The CDR3 DNA reads TGTGCCAGCTCACCGTCGGTTGGGAGCACAGATACGCAGTATTTT. The full variable domain, in which reference TRBV18 and TRBJ2-3 provide the parts outside the CDR3, is NAGVMQNPRHLVRRRGQEARLRCSPMKGHSHVYWYRQLPEEGLKFMVYLQKENIIDESGMPKERFSAEFPKEGPSILRIQQVVRGDSAAYFCASSPSVGSTDTQYFGPGTRLTVL.

In its sample, this clone was seen a few times. The CDR3 coding sequence is TGTGCCAGCTCGGGGGGCGGGGGTCCTCCCCAGCCCCAGCATTTT. This gives the protein CASSGGGGPPQPQHF. The rearrangement joins TRBV18 to TRBJ1-5; D might be TRBD1 (6 bases). V was trimmed by 6 bases and J by 7 bases, leaving 19 bases between them. CDR3 length: 15 residues. Germline lookup yields CDR1 KGHSH and CDR2 LQKENI.

The chain employs TRBV5-1 and TRBJ2-1; tentatively, D is TRBD1 (5 bases). Trimming pared 1 base from V and 5 bases from J, leaving 7 bases between. The CDR3 extends over 13 amino acids. Germline V gene sequence: CDR1 SGHRS, CDR2 YFSETQ. The CDR3 loop is CASSLPGNNEQFF. The CDR3 region has the DNA TGCGCCAGCAGCTTGCCAGGGAACAATGAGCAGTTCTTC.

The rearrangement joins TRBV4-3 to TRBJ1-1; 7 bases align to TRBD1. This CDR3 contains 15 residues. Germline V gene lookup returns CDR1 LGHNA and CDR2 YSLEER. The ends lost 1 base at V and 4 bases at J; junction bases unmatched: 6. Written as DNA, the CDR3 is TGCGCCAGCAGCCAAGTGACAGGGATTCGCACTGAAGCTTTCTTT. It codes for CASSQVTGIRTEAFF.

The chain uses TRBV6-5 and TRBJ2-4; 8 bases map to TRBD1. Per the germline V gene, CDR1 is MNHEY and CDR2 is SVGAGI. With V trimmed by 4 bases and J by 6 bases, 11 bases remained unmatched. This CDR3 contains 16 residues. CDR3 sequence reads: CASSSISRTGINIQYF. The CDR3 DNA follows: TGTGCCAGCAGTTCTATCAGTCGGACAGGGATAAACATTCAGTACTTC.

The genes are TRBV7-9 and TRBJ2-1; D is unclear. This CDR3 spans 13 amino acids. The germline V gene encodes CDR1 SEHNR and CDR2 FQNEAQ (reference sequence). V gave up 1 base and J gave up 5 bases, with 6 bases separating them. CDR3 in DNA: TGTGCCAGCAGCTTAGGCACCAACAATGAGCAGTTCTTC. Protein product: CASSLGTNNEQFF.

The gene calls are TRBV18 and TRBJ2-5; weak D call: TRBD2 (5 bases). This CDR3 has 12 amino acids. Germline V gene lookup returns CDR1 KGHSH and CDR2 LQKENI. Trimming cost V 2 bases and J 5 bases, with 6 bases left between them. The CDR3 DNA reads as TGTGCCAGCTCACCATCGGGGGAGACCCAGTACTTC. Encoded protein: CASSPSGETQYF.

The V call is TRBV9, the J call TRBJ2-2; D gene unclear. V lost 2 bases and J lost 7, with 15 bases in between. The CDR3 has 15 amino acids. Germline-derived CDR1 and CDR2 are SGDLS and YYNGEE. This CDR3 is CASSVSAVSDGELFF. The CDR3, as DNA: TGTGCCAGCAGCGTTTCCGCGGTGTCGGACGGGGAGCTGTTTTTT.

The chain links TRBV29-1 to TRBJ1-2; D is perhaps TRBD1 (6 bases). The V gene's germline CDR1 is SQVTM and CDR2 ANQGSEA. V was cut by 0 bases and J by 6 bases, with 11 bases left in between. The CDR3 covers 13 residues. The CDR3 DNA reads TGCAGCGTTGAAGATACAGGGAGCAATGGCTACACCTTC. It is translated as CSVEDTGSNGYTF.

The rearrangement joins TRBV5-1 to TRBJ1-1; D might be TRBD1 (5 bases). Germline CDR1 is SGHRS and CDR2 is YFSETQ. CDR3 size: 15 residues. V shed 4 bases and J shed 2 bases, with 15 bases lying between them. This CDR3 is CASSTYGDPNTEAFF. The CDR3, as DNA: TGCGCCAGCAGCACATACGGGGACCCAAACACTGAAGCTTTCTTT.

The J gene is TRBJ2-3, the V gene TRBV19; TRBD1 matches at 10 bases. The CDR3 has 15 amino acids. CDR1 is LNHDA and CDR2 is SQIVND in the germline V gene (reference sequence). V dropped 6 bases and J dropped 4; count of bases not matched to a gene: 7. CDR3 sequence reads: CASSSGDRGPDTQYF. The CDR3 nucleotides read TGTGCCAGTAGCTCGGGGGACAGGGGACCAGATACGCAGTATTTT.

V usage is TRBV27 and J usage is TRBJ1-6; D is uncertain. Germline loops: CDR1 MNHEY, CDR2 SMNVEV (reference sequence). The V end was cut by 6 bases, the J end by 10 bases, with 10 bases between. CDR3 length: 12 amino acids. As DNA, the CDR3 is TGTGCCAGCAGACTGGGTGGGTCACCCCTCCACTTT. Residues: CASRLGGSPLHF.

V and J are TRBV2 and TRBJ1-5; no clear D. V gave up 0 bases and J gave up 7 bases, with 13 bases separating them. The germline CDR1 and CDR2 sequences are SNHLY and FYNNEI. CDR3 length: 15 amino acids. Here the CDR3 DNA reads TGTGCCAGCAGTGAAGCTGAAGAACCACTCCAGCCCCAGCATTTT. Its translation is CASSEAEEPLQPQHF.

This chain links TRBV4-3 with TRBJ2-3; D assignment may be TRBD1 or TRBD2 (6 bases each). In germline, CDR1 is LGHNA, CDR2 YSLEER. The CDR3 is 15 amino acids. The V and J ends lost 5 bases and 0 bases respectively, with 12 bases between them. As DNA, the CDR3 is TGCGCCAGCAGCAGAACAGGGACTAGCACAGATACGCAGTATTTT. Residues: CASSRTGTSTDTQYF.

This clone was counted once. The chain uses TRBV5-1 and TRBJ2-1; TRBD2 matches 8 bases. Unmatched junction bases numbered 5, after V lost 2 bases and J lost 4 bases. In germline, CDR1 is SGHRS, CDR2 YFSETQ. CDR3 length: 15 amino acids. This CDR3 is CASSFGGRTYNEQFF. For the CDR3, the DNA is TGCGCCAGCAGCTTTGGCGGGAGGACTTACAATGAGCAGTTCTTC.

The CDR3 is CASSLGRGTDTQYF. The DNA for the CDR3 is TGCGCCAGCAGCTTGGGACGGGGCACAGATACGCAGTATTTT. This rearrangement joins TRBV5-1 to TRBJ2-3; D is ambiguous. This CDR3 has 14 residues. V was cut by 0 bases and J by 1 base, with 6 bases left in between. CDR1 is SGHRS and CDR2 is YFSETQ in the germline V gene.

This rearrangement joins TRBV5-1 to TRBJ2-2; D unclear. V was cut by 5 bases and J by 3 bases, with 5 bases left in between. The germline V gene encodes CDR1 SGHRS and CDR2 YFSETQ. There are 12 residues in the CDR3. The CDR3 loop reads CASRQYTGELFF. In DNA form, the CDR3 reads TGCGCCAGCAGACAATACACCGGGGAGCTGTTTTTT.

The chain uses TRBV10-3 and TRBJ2-1; 8 bases are a match to TRBD2. Germline assignment: CDR1 ENHRY and CDR2 SYGVKD. Trimming took 6 bases from V and 4 from J; bases not matched to a gene: 8. The CDR3 is made up of 15 amino acids. DNA for the CDR3: TGTGCCATCAGCGAACTAGCGGAAGGGTACAATGAGCAGTTCTTC. This encodes CAISELAEGYNEQFF.

The chain has TRBV18 and TRBJ2-3; no reliable D call. This CDR3 spans 15 amino acids. The germline CDR1 and CDR2 sequences are KGHSH and LQKENI. With 3 bases removed from V and 2 bases from J, the gap between germline ends came to 12 bases. CDR3 region: CASSPRRRDTDTQYF. CDR3 in DNA: TGTGCCAGCTCACCGCGTCGCCGAGACACAGATACGCAGTATTTT.

The rearrangement joins TRBV23-1 to TRBJ2-1; D is perhaps TRBD2 (5 bases). TRBV23-1 counts as an open reading frame of uncertain function. The CDR3 contains 13 residues. V was trimmed by 11 bases and J by 5 bases, leaving 16 bases between them. The CDR3 region has the DNA TGCGCCGGGATCCGGGGTGGCGACAATGAGCAGTTCTTC. Translation gives CAGIRGGDNEQFF.

The chain links TRBV5-6 to TRBJ1-5; TRBD1 agrees at 8 bases. The CDR3 runs 16 residues. V was pared by 1 base and J by 3 bases, with 6 bases of the junction left unmatched. Germline-derived CDR1 and CDR2 are SGHDT and YYEEEE. The CDR3 DNA is TGTGCCAGCAGCTTGTGGACAGGGACTATCAATCAGCCCCAGCATTTT. Translation: CASSLWTGTINQPQHF.

The V and J genes are TRBV2 and TRBJ2-7; D gene unclear. Germline V gives CDR1 SNHLY, CDR2 FYNNEI. The CDR3 covers 13 residues. Deletions cut 7 bases from V and 2 bases from J, with 12 bases between. The CDR3 protein is CASTVPKAYEQYF. CDR3 DNA sequence: TGTGCCAGCACAGTCCCGAAGGCCTACGAGCAGTACTTC.

This clone was counted a few times. The chain joins TRBV7-2 to TRBJ1-2; D gene uncertain. The CDR3 is 12 amino acids. The V and J ends lost 4 bases and 7 bases respectively, with 10 bases between them. The V gene's germline CDR1 is SGHTA and CDR2 FQGNSA. The CDR3: CASSSTAAGYTF. DNA of the CDR3: TGTGCCAGCAGCTCCACAGCGGCTGGCTACACCTTC. Filled out from reference TRBV7-2 and TRBJ1-2, the complete variable domain reads GAGVSQSPSNKVTEKGKDVELRCDPISGHTALYWYRQSLGQGLEFLIYFQGNSAPDKSGLPSDRFSAERTGGSVSTLTIQRTQQEDSAVYLCASSSTAAGYTFGSGTRLTVV.

The chain recombines TRBV5-4 with TRBJ2-4, with 9 bases matching TRBD1. J gave up 2 bases and V 3 bases, and 6 bases lay outside the gene matches. Germline CDR1 SGHNT, CDR2 YYREEE (reference sequence). This CDR3 contains 16 residues. The CDR3 nucleotides are TGTGCCAGCAGCTCGGGGACAGGGAGAACCAAAAACATTCAGTACTTC. Translation gives CASSSGTGRTKNIQYF.

The chain joins TRBV30 to TRBJ1-5; D might be TRBD1 (6 bases). The V end lost 0 bases, the J end lost 6 bases, and 12 bases lay between the germline ends. This CDR3 contains 14 residues. The germline CDR1 and CDR2 sequences are GTSNPN and SVGIG (reference sequence). CDR3 residues: CAWSVQGGSQPQHF. The CDR3 bases are TGTGCCTGGAGTGTACAAGGGGGGAGTCAGCCCCAGCATTTT.

The rearrangement links TRBV19 to TRBJ1-1; D is uncertain. The germline CDR1 and CDR2 sequences are LNHDA and SQIVND (reference sequence). V was clipped by 5 bases and J by 4 bases, with 14 bases between them. This CDR3 region has 14 residues. The CDR3 nucleotides are TGTGCCAGTAGTGCCGACACCGGCCCCACTGAAGCTTTCTTT. This translates into CASSADTGPTEAFF.

The chain uses TRBV6-5 and TRBJ2-7; D is unresolved. Germline values: CDR1 MNHEY, CDR2 SVGAGI. The CDR3 sequence is 15 residues long. V gave up 5 bases and J gave up 0 bases, with 14 bases separating them. CDR3 nucleotides: TGTGCCAGCAGTCCCCAGGCCGCCATCTCCTACGAGCAGTACTTC. This sequence encodes CASSPQAAISYEQYF.